This is a list of T cell receptor beta chains from one sample in a study of metastatic and nonmetastatic thyroid tumors. TCRdb re-called the PCR reads via MiXCR. The repertoire consists of over 20,000 clones, with 25% to 30% occurring once and the leading ten covering over 12%. Sequencing input: tumor tissue. The receptors stem from a male donor with papillary thyroid cancer or a benign thyroid nodule (not recorded which). Some clones in this sample may be carry-over from other donors' samples. Each CDR3 is given with its conserved first and last residue. A D gene is named only where the DNA matches it firmly. Size tells how often a clone was seen (once, few, many) or the class of an expanded clone, and some rows leave it out.

v_gene: TRBV6-1; d_gene: TRBD1; abundance: -; j_gene: TRBJ1-2; CDR3aa: CASSLSTGTVYGYTF; CDR3nt: TGTGCCAGCAGTCTAAGTACCGGGACAGTTTATGGCTACACCTTC
v_gene: TRBV11-1; d_gene: -; abundance: -; j_gene: TRBJ1-1; CDR3aa: CASSLLPPRTNTEAFF; CDR3nt: TGTGCCAGCAGCTTATTGCCCCCTCGGACGAACACTGAAGCTTTCTTT
v_gene: TRBV20-1; d_gene: TRBD1; abundance: medium-sized; j_gene: TRBJ2-7; CDR3aa: CSARDPGTVYEQYF; CDR3nt: TGCAGTGCTAGAGACCCTGGGACAGTCTACGAGCAGTACTTC
v_gene: TRBV30; d_gene: -; abundance: -; j_gene: TRBJ1-1; CDR3aa: CASAWNTEAFF; CDR3nt: TGTGCCTCGGCGTGGAACACTGAAGCTTTCTTT
v_gene: TRBV10-3; d_gene: -; abundance: few; j_gene: TRBJ2-1; CDR3aa: CAISGGDEQFF; CDR3nt: TGTGCCATCAGTGGGGGGGATGAGCAGTTCTTC
v_gene: TRBV15; d_gene: -; abundance: few; j_gene: TRBJ1-5; CDR3aa: CATSRGPGAPQHF; CDR3nt: TGTGCCACCAGCAGAGGCCCCGGGGCGCCCCAGCATTTT
v_gene: TRBV15; d_gene: -; abundance: -; j_gene: TRBJ2-1; CDR3aa: CATSLWGLTDNEQFF; CDR3nt: TGTGCCACCAGCCTGTGGGGTTTGACGGACAATGAGCAGTTCTTC
v_gene: TRBV27; d_gene: -; abundance: -; j_gene: TRBJ2-5; CDR3aa: CASSDSYQETQYF; CDR3nt: TGTGCCAGCAGTGACTCGTACCAAGAGACCCAGTACTTC
v_gene: TRBV30; d_gene: TRBD1; abundance: few; j_gene: TRBJ1-1; CDR3aa: CAWSVDRGTEAFF; CDR3nt: TGTGCCTGGAGTGTTGACAGGGGAACTGAAGCTTTCTTT
v_gene: TRBV7-3; d_gene: -; abundance: many; j_gene: TRBJ2-7; CDR3aa: CASSSQGGDEQYF; CDR3nt: TGTGCCAGCAGCTCCCAGGGTGGCGACGAGCAGTACTTC
v_gene: TRBV12-3/TRBV12-4; d_gene: -; abundance: -; j_gene: TRBJ2-3; CDR3aa: CASIFADTQYF; CDR3nt: TGTGCCAGCATTTTCGCAGATACTCAGTATTTT
v_gene: TRBV29-1; d_gene: -; abundance: -; j_gene: TRBJ2-5; CDR3aa: CSVVWDMEETQYF; CDR3nt: TGCAGCGTTGTGTGGGACATGGAGGAGACCCAGTACTTC
v_gene: TRBV28; d_gene: TRBD2; abundance: few; j_gene: TRBJ2-4; CDR3aa: CASSLSLAGVVAKNIQYF; CDR3nt: TGTGCCAGCAGTTTATCCCTAGCGGGGGTCGTAGCCAAAAACATTCAGTACTTC
v_gene: TRBV18; d_gene: -; abundance: -; j_gene: TRBJ2-7; CDR3aa: CASSPGGRGHEQYF; CDR3nt: TGTGCCAGCTCACCAGGGGGCAGGGGCCACGAGCAGTACTTC
v_gene: TRBV7-3; d_gene: TRBD1; abundance: -; j_gene: TRBJ1-2; CDR3aa: CASSQDRGQGYTF; CDR3nt: TGTGCCAGCAGCCAGGACAGGGGGCAAGGCTACACCTTC
v_gene: TRBV7-9; d_gene: -; abundance: -; j_gene: TRBJ1-1; CDR3aa: CASSLYGNTGAFF; CDR3nt: TGTGCCAGCAGCTTATACGGGAACACTGGTGCTTTCTTT
v_gene: TRBV5-1; d_gene: -; abundance: -; j_gene: TRBJ1-2; CDR3aa: CASSLQGYGYTF; CDR3nt: TGCGCCAGCAGCTTGCAGGGGTATGGCTACACCTTC
v_gene: TRBV6-1; d_gene: -; abundance: -; j_gene: TRBJ2-2; CDR3aa: CASRLQRGTGELFF; CDR3nt: TGTGCCAGCAGACTCCAGAGGGGTACCGGGGAGCTGTTTTTT
v_gene: TRBV9; d_gene: -; abundance: -; j_gene: TRBJ1-1; CDR3aa: CASSVAEVLESNPTEAFF; CDR3nt: TGTGCCAGCAGCGTAGCTGAGGTTCTAGAGTCTAATCCCACTGAAGCTTTCTTT
v_gene: TRBV12-3/TRBV12-4; d_gene: -; abundance: many; j_gene: TRBJ1-2; CDR3aa: CASRETVNYGYTF; CDR3nt: TGTGCCAGCAGGGAGACGGTTAACTATGGCTACACCTTC
v_gene: TRBV28; d_gene: TRBD2; abundance: -; j_gene: TRBJ2-1; CDR3aa: CASSLWGLDGGHEQFF; CDR3nt: TGTGCCAGCAGTTTATGGGGACTAGATGGGGGGCATGAGCAGTTCTTC
v_gene: TRBV15; d_gene: TRBD2; abundance: -; j_gene: TRBJ2-2; CDR3aa: CATSRDNPGLAGTTGELFF; CDR3nt: TGTGCCACCAGCAGAGATAATCCTGGACTAGCGGGCACGACCGGGGAGCTGTTTTTT
v_gene: TRBV2; d_gene: -; abundance: -; j_gene: TRBJ1-1; CDR3aa: CASSVGQGVEAFF; CDR3nt: TGTGCCAGCAGTGTAGGGCAGGGTGTTGAAGCTTTCTTT
v_gene: TRBV18; d_gene: TRBD1; abundance: -; j_gene: TRBJ1-3; CDR3aa: CASRRTGFGSGNTIYF; CDR3nt: TGTGCCAGCCGCCGGACAGGGTTCGGATCTGGAAACACCATATATTTT
v_gene: TRBV7-2; d_gene: -; abundance: -; j_gene: TRBJ1-6; CDR3aa: CASSLWTVASSPLHF; CDR3nt: TGTGCCAGCAGCTTATGGACGGTAGCTTCTTCACCCCTCCACTTT
v_gene: TRBV27; d_gene: -; abundance: few; j_gene: TRBJ2-1; CDR3aa: CASGGPYTMSEFF; CDR3nt: TGTGCCAGCGGTGGGCCGTATACAATGAGTGAGTTCTTC
v_gene: TRBV30; d_gene: -; abundance: many; j_gene: TRBJ2-3; CDR3aa: CALQGPKGTDTQYF; CDR3nt: TGTGCCTTACAGGGCCCTAAGGGCACAGATACGCAGTATTTT
v_gene: TRBV28; d_gene: -; abundance: -; j_gene: TRBJ1-5; CDR3aa: CASRRTSNQPQHF; CDR3nt: TGTGCCAGCAGAAGGACCAGCAATCAGCCCCAGCATTTT
v_gene: TRBV2; d_gene: -; abundance: -; j_gene: TRBJ1-5; CDR3aa: CASTQSRINQPQHF; CDR3nt: TGTGCCAGCACCCAAAGCAGAATCAATCAGCCCCAGCATTTT
v_gene: TRBV11-3; d_gene: -; abundance: many; j_gene: TRBJ2-3; CDR3aa: CASSSRPEGTDTQYF; CDR3nt: TGTGCCAGCAGCTCCCGACCTGAAGGGACAGATACGCAGTATTTT
v_gene: TRBV6-4; d_gene: TRBD2; abundance: -; j_gene: TRBJ2-3; CDR3aa: CASSDGTSGADTQYF; CDR3nt: TGTGCCAGCAGTGACGGGACTAGCGGGGCAGATACGCAGTATTTT